This T cell receptor (beta chain) was captured in a study of T cell repertoires in cytomegalovirus infection. This clonotype has at least ten counts. The CDR3 runs to 15 residues. Germline V lookup: CDR1 SGHTA, CDR2 FQGNSA. The V end was cut by 0 bases, the J end by 0 bases, with 9 bases between. Each CDR3 protein gets one entry after TCRdb re-called the reads with MiXCR. The table has fewer than 300,000 distinct CDR3 sequences, about 23% seen once. The sequence was obtained from a human donor in good health (CMV status not recorded). Some clones in this sample may be carry-over from other donors' samples. Sequenced material: PBMCs. The gene calls are TRBV7-2 and TRBJ2-7; D may be TRBD2 (6 bases). As DNA, the CDR3 is TGTGCCAGCAGCTTAGCCGGCGGGGACTCCTACGAGCAGTACTTC. Its protein is CASSLAGGDSYEQYF. The complete variable domain, with remaining parts taken from reference TRBV7-2 and TRBJ2-7, reads GAGVSQSPSNKVTEKGKDVELRCDPISGHTALYWYRQSLGQGLEFLIYFQGNSAPDKSGLPSDRFSAERTGGSVSTLTIQRTQQEDSAVYLCASSLAGGDSYEQYFGPGTRLTVT.